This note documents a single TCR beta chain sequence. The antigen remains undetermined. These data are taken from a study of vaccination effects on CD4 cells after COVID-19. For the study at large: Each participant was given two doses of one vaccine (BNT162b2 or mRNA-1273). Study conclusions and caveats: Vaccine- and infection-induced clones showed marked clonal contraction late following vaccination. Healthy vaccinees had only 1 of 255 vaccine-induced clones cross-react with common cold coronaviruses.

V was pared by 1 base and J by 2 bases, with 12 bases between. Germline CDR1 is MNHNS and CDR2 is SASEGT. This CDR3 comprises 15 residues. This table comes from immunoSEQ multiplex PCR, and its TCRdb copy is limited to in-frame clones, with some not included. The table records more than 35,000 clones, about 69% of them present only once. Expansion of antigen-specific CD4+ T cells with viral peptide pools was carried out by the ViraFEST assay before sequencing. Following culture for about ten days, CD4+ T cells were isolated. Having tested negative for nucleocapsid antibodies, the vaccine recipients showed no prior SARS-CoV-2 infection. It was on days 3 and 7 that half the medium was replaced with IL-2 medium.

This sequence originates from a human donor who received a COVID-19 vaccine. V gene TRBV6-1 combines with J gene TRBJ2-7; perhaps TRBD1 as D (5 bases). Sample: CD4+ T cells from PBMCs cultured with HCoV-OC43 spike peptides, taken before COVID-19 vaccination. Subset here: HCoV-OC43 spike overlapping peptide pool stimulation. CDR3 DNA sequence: TGTGCCAGCAGTGAAGAGGCAGGGTCACCCTACGAGCAGTACTTC. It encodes CASSEEAGSPYEQYF.